This T cell receptor (beta chain) was retrieved from a study of blood T cells in healthy people across ages. This CDR3 is 15 amino acids long. Per germline, CDR1 SEHNR and CDR2 FQNEAQ (reference sequence). V lost 4 bases, J lost 6 bases, and 13 bases lay in between. Regarding the study as a whole: Unsorted PBMC input precluded a conclusive naive versus antigen-experienced comparison.

Notes on this clonotype: What it binds is unknown.

For the second PCR, which ran for about 7 to 12 cycles, a sample-barcoded 5' primer and a J-beta primer mix were used. TCRdb re-analysed the 5' RACE reads in MiXCR, keeping a single row per CDR3 protein. The sample records 540,000 or so distinct CDR3 sequences, less than 60% being singletons. About 10 milliliters of peripheral blood were drawn from each donor. Each sample used at least 6.5 million PBMCs. The rearrangement uses TRBV7-9 and TRBJ1-6; D is undetermined. The receptor's source is a man older than 75 in good health. Specimen: blood. The CDR3 nucleotides read TGTGCCAGCAGCTCCACCGGGAGTACTAATTCACCCCTCCACTTT. Its protein is CASSSTGSTNSPLHF.